One and the same sample provided the 13 T cell receptor beta chains below, sequenced in a study of response to subunit inactivated influenza vaccine. TCRdb called the RT-PCR reads again in MiXCR, with one record for every CDR3 protein. Among under 500,000 distinct CDR3 sequences listed, roughly 9.7% were seen once. The sequencing here drew on PBMCs from blood, taken 45 days after vaccination. The receptor source for this set is a man between 45 and 60 years old who received an inactivated influenza vaccine.

This clonotype has only a few counts. The chain employs TRBV27 and TRBJ2-5; D is perhaps TRBD2 (6 bases). Germline V gene sequence: CDR1 MNHEY, CDR2 SMNVEV (reference sequence). The CDR3 is 16 residues long. The V end lost 8 bases, the J end lost 4 bases, and 23 bases lay between the germline ends. The DNA of the CDR3 is TGTGCCAGCTCTCGAAATCCTCTGCAGCGGGCAGAGACCCAGTACTTC. As protein: CASSRNPLQRAETQYF.

The chain combines TRBV20-1 with TRBJ2-7; D call uncertain. Trimming cost V 7 bases and J 3 bases, with 16 bases left between them. The germline V gene has CDR1 DFQATT and CDR2 SNEGSKA (reference sequence). CDR3 length: 13 amino acids. In DNA form, the CDR3 reads TGCAGTGGTGGAAACCCCTGCGGCTACGAGCAGTACTTC. Translated: CSGGNPCGYEQYF.

The chain is built from TRBV7-9 and TRBJ2-7; 7 nucleotides agree with TRBD1. Germline V gene sequence: CDR1 SEHNR, CDR2 FQNEAQ (reference sequence). The V segment lost 7 bases and the J segment 5 bases; nucleotides outside the gene matches: 17. The CDR3 has 16 residues. The CDR3 loop is CASNPYRGTALNEQYF. CDR3 sequence (DNA): TGTGCCAGCAACCCCTACAGGGGTACGGCCCTAAACGAGCAGTACTTC.

The sample holds a few counts of this clonotype. The CDR3 coding sequence is TGTGCCAGCAGCACGGGACGGGAAGCTTTCTTT. It codes for CASSTGREAFF. This chain links TRBV5-6 with TRBJ1-1, with a weak D call TRBD1 (5 bases). The V end lost 4 bases, the J end lost 8 bases, and 9 bases lay between the germline ends. In germline, CDR1 is SGHDT, CDR2 YYEEEE. The CDR3 is made up of 11 amino acids.

This clonotype was detected many times. The chain joins TRBV12-3 or TRBV12-4 to TRBJ2-2, with 8 bases matching TRBD1. V trimming: 3 bases; J trimming: 4 bases; junction bases outside the gene matches: 4. CDR3 size: 15 residues. The CDR3 nucleotides read TGTGCCAGCAGTTTGGGACAGGCGGGCACCGGGGAGCTGTTTTTT. Translated, it gives CASSLGQAGTGELFF.

In its sample, this clonotype was seen a few times. The gene calls are TRBV4-1 and TRBJ1-1; D might be TRBD1 (5 bases). The V gene lost 0 bases and the J gene lost 0 bases, with 14 bases spanning the gap. This CDR3 has 17 residues. Germline CDR1 MGHRA, CDR2 YSYEKL. DNA for the CDR3: TGCGCCAGCAGCCAAGATGTGCCAGGGCAGGTGAACACTGAAGCTTTCTTT. It codes for CASSQDVPGQVNTEAFF.

V and J are TRBV4-1 and TRBJ1-3; D remains ambiguous. V shed 1 base and J shed 0 bases, with 10 bases lying between them. The CDR3 is made up of 16 amino acids. From germline, CDR1 is MGHRA and CDR2 YSYEKL. The CDR3 reads CASSQGSANSGNTIYF. The CDR3 coding sequence is TGCGCCAGCAGCCAAGGCAGCGCCAACTCTGGAAACACCATATATTTT.

This chain uses TRBV10-1 with TRBJ2-5; D is possibly TRBD2 (7 bases). CDR1 is WNHNN and CDR2 is SYGVQD in the germline V gene (reference sequence). The length of the CDR3 is 17 residues. Trimming took 2 bases from V and 2 from J, leaving 18 bases between them. CDR3 protein: CASSEGARGLQQETQYF. The DNA for the CDR3 is TGCGCCAGCAGTGAGGGGGCGCGGGGGCTGCAACAAGAGACCCAGTACTTC.

V is TRBV7-9 and J is TRBJ1-1; D unclear. This CDR3 is 15 amino acids long. The germline V gene encodes CDR1 SEHNR and CDR2 FQNEAQ (reference sequence). The V gene lost 5 bases and the J gene lost 5 bases, with 18 bases spanning the gap. Written as DNA, the CDR3 is TGTGCCAGCAGCCCCCGCGCGAACCTGGGGACTGAAGCTTTCTTT. It encodes CASSPRANLGTEAFF.

This clonotype appeared a few times. The chain couples TRBV4-3 to TRBJ2-1; D is perhaps TRBD1 (6 bases). In germline, CDR1 is LGHNA, CDR2 YSLEER. V lost 2 bases to trimming and J lost 8 bases, with 16 bases between them. This CDR3 spans 15 amino acids. The CDR3 protein is CASSQRRLQGHEQFF. The CDR3 region has the DNA TGCGCCAGCAGCCAACGTAGGCTACAGGGCCATGAGCAGTTCTTC.

This clonotype was picked up a small number of times. This sequence joins TRBV12-3 or TRBV12-4 and TRBJ1-2; D is unresolved. The CDR3 is made up of 12 amino acids. Trimming pared 3 bases from V and 9 bases from J, leaving 11 bases between. The CDR3 DNA reads as TGTGCCAGCAGTTTGGTAGGGTATCGCTACACCTTC. Its translation is CASSLVGYRYTF.

The V and J genes are TRBV7-6 and TRBJ2-7; the match to TRBD2 covers 15 bases. The J segment lost 7 bases and the V segment lost 2 bases, leaving 15 bases of the junction unmatched. Germline CDR1 reads SGHVS; CDR2 reads FNYEAQ. This CDR3 has 19 residues. The DNA for the CDR3 is TGTGCCAGCAGCTTACCCAGCGAGGGGACTAGCGGGAGGATTGGGGAGCAGTACTTC. Translating it yields CASSLPSEGTSGRIGEQYF.

Ten or more counts support this clonotype. The CDR3 nucleotides are TGCAGCGTCCTACAGGGAGGGGGCACAGATACGCAGTATTTT. Protein sequence: CSVLQGGGTDTQYF. V usage is TRBV29-1 and J usage is TRBJ2-3, with a weak D call TRBD2 (7 bases). Germline V lookup: CDR1 SQVTM, CDR2 ANQGSEA. The length of the CDR3 is 14 residues. The V and J ends lost 6 bases and 1 base respectively, with 14 bases between them.